A selection of T cell receptor beta chains follows, all from one sample in a study of response to subunit inactivated influenza vaccine. TCRdb re-analysed the RT-PCR reads in MiXCR, keeping a single row per CDR3 protein. The sample includes about 240,000 distinct CDR3 sequences, 9% to 15% of them seen just once. The sequencing here drew on non-naive T cells sorted from PBMCs, taken around 15 days before vaccination. These receptors came from a man in his fifties who received an inactivated influenza vaccine. Both conserved end residues are trimmed from each CDR3.

V gene	CDR3 protein
TRBV20-1	CAREHDFRDEQY
TRBV7-9	ASSPPGTQNYEQY
TRBV4-1	ASSQEPQGASGNTIY
TRBV5-1	ASSGTGGQGNTIY
TRBV27	ASRSGGPYEQY
TRBV28	ASSLLGGGDNEQF
TRBV30	AWSVRSNQPQH
TRBV10-3	AISESRGRDNEQF
TRBV6-5	ASSYSVPVDRANYGYT
TRBV10-1	ASSEEGEQY
TRBV29-1	SVEDPTSGSYDEQF
TRBV4-2	ARSQDMGKSTTQGT
TRBV25-1	ASTKTGTSPLH
TRBV4-1	ASSQELTVYNSPLH
TRBV18	ASAMGIAYNEQF
TRBV10-2	ASSEGTALYEQY
TRBV4-2	ASSHPSPQREYSYEQY
TRBV14	ASSQGLRERQY
TRBV4-3	ASSQGYGNTIY
TRBV12-3/TRBV12-4	ASSPPGLDTDTQY
TRBV11-2	ASSLGSQGSYNEQF
TRBV2	ARDRVTGANVLT
TRBV20-1	SAVGGQSNEQF
TRBV20-1	SACPPGPMDQPQH
TRBV12-3/TRBV12-4	ASRSTGNNEKLF
TRBV29-1	SATLGANYGYT
TRBV7-3	ASSGRAGDTQY
TRBV28	ASSLGWLAGGITDTQY
TRBV6-5	ASSYSSGNTGELF
TRBV4-1	ASSQDPPGARADTQY
TRBV12-3/TRBV12-4	ASSLGGTRGETQY
TRBV24-1	ATRKEGGMNTEAF
TRBV12-3/TRBV12-4	ASSFKNHSRRAQY
TRBV6-2/TRBV6-3	ASSLTTSGIYEQY
TRBV6-2/TRBV6-3	AGSGPFGTGELF
TRBV10-1	ASSDVGQGTGELF
TRBV11-2	ASSRISGRAFTDTQY
TRBV29-1	SVAENRETQY
TRBV12-3/TRBV12-4	ASSFTGADTEAF
TRBV20-1	SARSLGAPSNYGYT
TRBV6-1	ASGRGRSTNEKLF
TRBV20-1	SARDSVVREAF
TRBV4-3	ASSKAGGPYEQF
TRBV5-1	ASRTGPNGEAF
TRBV24-1	ATSGQGVSQPQH
TRBV27	ASRGAPNTGELF
TRBV5-1	ASSWDRGPNQPQH